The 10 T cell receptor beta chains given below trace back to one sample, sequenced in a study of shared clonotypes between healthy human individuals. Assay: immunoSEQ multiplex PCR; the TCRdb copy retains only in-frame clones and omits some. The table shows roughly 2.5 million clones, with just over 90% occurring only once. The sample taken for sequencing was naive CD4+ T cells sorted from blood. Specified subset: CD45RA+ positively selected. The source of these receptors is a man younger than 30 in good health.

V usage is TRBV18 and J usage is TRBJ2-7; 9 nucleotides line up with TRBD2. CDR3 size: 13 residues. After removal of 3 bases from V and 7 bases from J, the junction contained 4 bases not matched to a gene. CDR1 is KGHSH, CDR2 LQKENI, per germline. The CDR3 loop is CASSPSSGDEQYF. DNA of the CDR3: TGTGCCAGCTCACCTTCTAGCGGGGATGAGCAGTACTTC.

CDR3 nucleotides: TGTGCCAGCAGCTCTCCAACTAGCGGGAGTGTCCATGAGCAGTTCTTC. Residues: CASSSPTSGSVHEQFF. The V call is TRBV11-2, the J call TRBJ2-1; 11 bases line up with TRBD2. The CDR3 runs to 16 residues. The germline V gene has CDR1 SGHAT and CDR2 FQNNGV. V lost 4 bases to trimming and J lost 8 bases; unmatched junction nucleotides: 10. Full variable domain (rest looked up from reference TRBV11-2 and TRBJ2-1): EAGVAQSPRYKIIEKRQSVAFWCNPISGHATLYWYQQILGQGPKLLIQFQNNGVVDDSQLPKDRFSAERLKGVDSTLKIQPAKLEDSAVYLCASSSPTSGSVHEQFFGPGTRLTVL.

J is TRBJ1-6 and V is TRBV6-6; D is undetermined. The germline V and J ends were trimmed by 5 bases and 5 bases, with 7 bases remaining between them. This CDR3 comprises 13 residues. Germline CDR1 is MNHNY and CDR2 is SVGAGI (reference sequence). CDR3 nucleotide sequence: TGTGCCAGCAGTCCCAAGAATAATTCACCCCTCCACTTT. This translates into CASSPKNNSPLHF.

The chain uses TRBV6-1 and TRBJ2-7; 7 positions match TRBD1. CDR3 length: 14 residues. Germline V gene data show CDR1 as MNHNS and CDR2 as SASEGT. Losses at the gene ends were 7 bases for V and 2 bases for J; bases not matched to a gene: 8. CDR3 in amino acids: CASKARQGTYEQYF. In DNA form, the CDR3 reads TGTGCCAGCAAGGCCAGACAGGGCACCTACGAGCAGTACTTC.

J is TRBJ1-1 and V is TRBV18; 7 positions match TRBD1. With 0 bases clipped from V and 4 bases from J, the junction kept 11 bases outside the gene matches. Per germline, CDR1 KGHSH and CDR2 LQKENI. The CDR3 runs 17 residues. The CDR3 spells CASSPPPIQGRGTEAFF. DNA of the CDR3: TGTGCCAGCTCACCACCGCCTATACAGGGGCGAGGCACTGAAGCTTTCTTT. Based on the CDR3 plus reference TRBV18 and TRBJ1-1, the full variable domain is NAGVMQNPRHLVRRRGQEARLRCSPMKGHSHVYWYRQLPEEGLKFMVYLQKENIIDESGMPKERFSAEFPKEGPSILRIQQVVRGDSAAYFCASSPPPIQGRGTEAFFGQGTRLTVV.

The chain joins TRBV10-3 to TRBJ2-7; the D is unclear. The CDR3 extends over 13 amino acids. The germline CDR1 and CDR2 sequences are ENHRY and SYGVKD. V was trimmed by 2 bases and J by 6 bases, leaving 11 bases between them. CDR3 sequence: CAISEPGFPEQYF. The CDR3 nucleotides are TGTGCCATCAGTGAGCCGGGTTTTCCCGAGCAGTACTTC.

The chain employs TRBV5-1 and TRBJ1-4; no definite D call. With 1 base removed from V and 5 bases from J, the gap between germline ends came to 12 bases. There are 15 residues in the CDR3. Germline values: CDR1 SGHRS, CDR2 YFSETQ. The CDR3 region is CASSLSPRTNEKLFF. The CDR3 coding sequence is TGCGCCAGCAGCTTGTCCCCCCGTACGAATGAAAAACTGTTTTTT.

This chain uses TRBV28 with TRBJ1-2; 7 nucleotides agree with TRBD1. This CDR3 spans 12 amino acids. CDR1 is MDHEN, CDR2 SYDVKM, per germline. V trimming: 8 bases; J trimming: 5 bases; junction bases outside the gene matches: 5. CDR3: CASSDRAYGYTF. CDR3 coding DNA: TGTGCCAGCTCCGACAGGGCTTATGGCTACACCTTC.

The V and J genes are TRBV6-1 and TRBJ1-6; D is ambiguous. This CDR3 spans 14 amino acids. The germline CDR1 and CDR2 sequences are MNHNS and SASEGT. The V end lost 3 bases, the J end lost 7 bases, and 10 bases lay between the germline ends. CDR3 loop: CASSDSRKNSPLHF. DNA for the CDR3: TGTGCCAGCAGTGACAGCAGGAAGAATTCACCCCTCCACTTT.

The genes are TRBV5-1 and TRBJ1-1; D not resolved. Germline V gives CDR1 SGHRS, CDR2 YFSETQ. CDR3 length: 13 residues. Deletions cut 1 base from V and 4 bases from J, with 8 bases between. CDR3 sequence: CASSLRMVTEAFF. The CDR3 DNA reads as TGCGCCAGCAGCTTGAGGATGGTCACTGAAGCTTTCTTT.